This T cell receptor beta chain was sequenced during a study of T cells in Graves' hyperthyroidism and ophthalmopathy. About the study: Before treatment of any kind, peripheral blood was taken at initial diagnosis. The study, taken as a whole, reports: Clonotypes that were expanded in thyroid above 0.001 mostly appeared in blood too.

What was amplified from RNA transcripts were TCR beta CDR3 regions. First-round RT-PCR with HTBI primers amplified the TCR CDR3 region. TCRdb re-called the multiplex PCR reads through MiXCR, storing one row per CDR3 protein. This table holds roughly 700,000 distinct CDR3 sequences, around 40% found once. Between the trimmed V and J ends, which lost 6 bases and 7 bases, there was a span of 24 bases. CDR3 length: 16 amino acids. Germline V gives CDR1 MNHEY, CDR2 SMNVEV (reference sequence). Diagnosis rested on symptoms, serum thyroxine and TRAb, thyroid ultrasound, and orbital computed tomography. Fresh peripheral blood, around 9.3 ml, was the source of the PBMCs. This clonotype occurred a few times. Its antigen is not known.

The rearrangement joins TRBV27 to TRBJ1-2; D perhaps matches TRBD1 (5 bases). The sequence derives from a woman between 40 and 50 years old with Graves' hyperthyroidism. Sequenced material: blood. CDR3 sequence (DNA): TGTGCCAGCAGCGCCCCCGGGACGAGGGGCTACGGTGGCTACACCTTC. This sequence encodes CASSAPGTRGYGGYTF.